The 10 T cell receptor beta chains presented below share a single source sample, sequenced in a study of identical twins. TCRdb processed the 5' RACE reads anew with MiXCR; each CDR3 protein has one entry. The sample has some 710,000 distinct CDR3 sequences; 6% to 6.5% are singletons. The sequenced sample was naive T cells sorted from blood. The receptors originated from a man between 18 and 35 years old in good health.

This clonotype was recorded many times. The chain links TRBV29-1 to TRBJ2-1; D perhaps matches TRBD2 (5 bases). CDR1 SQVTM and CDR2 ANQGSEA come from the germline V gene. The CDR3 runs 11 residues. Trimming stripped 7 bases from V and 3 bases from J, with 7 bases between. CDR3 coding DNA: TGCAGCGGGAGGAGCTACAATGAGCAGTTCTTC. Its protein is CSGRSYNEQFF.

The sample holds many counts of this clonotype. The J gene is TRBJ2-5, the V gene TRBV11-2; D unresolved. Germline values: CDR1 SGHAT, CDR2 FQNNGV. This CDR3 contains 14 residues. V shed 2 bases and J shed 2 bases, with 9 bases lying between them. This CDR3 reads CASSLLGRQETQYF. In nucleotides, the CDR3 is TGTGCCAGCAGCTTATTGGGCAGACAAGAGACCCAGTACTTC.

Many counts were recorded for this clonotype. The rearrangement joins TRBV20-1 to TRBJ2-1, with 10 bases identical to TRBD2. Germline-derived CDR1 and CDR2 are DFQATT and SNEGSKA (reference sequence). V was clipped by 0 bases and J by 13 bases; unmatched bases: 12. The CDR3 runs 15 residues. DNA of the CDR3: TGCAGTGCTAGAGATGGGGGCAGCGGGAGGGCCTCCCAGTTCTTC. It codes for CSARDGGSGRASQFF.

This clonotype was seen many times. The chain recombines TRBV20-1 with TRBJ1-2, with TRBD1 identical over 7 bases. Per germline, CDR1 DFQATT and CDR2 SNEGSKA (reference sequence). J lost 4 bases, V lost 5 bases, and 10 bases had no gene match. The CDR3 is 14 residues long. The CDR3 region has the DNA TGCAGTGCTGGGGGGAGTGACAGGGCCTATGGCTACACCTTC. Amino acid sequence: CSAGGSDRAYGYTF.

The chain employs TRBV12-3 or TRBV12-4 and TRBJ1-1; D is unresolved. This CDR3 contains 13 residues. V lost 7 bases to trimming and J lost 3 bases, with 12 bases between them. In DNA, the CDR3 is TGTGCCAGCACTAACGGTCCCGACACTGAAGCTTTCTTT. Protein product: CASTNGPDTEAFF.

This clonotype was picked up many times. J is TRBJ2-1 and V is TRBV5-6, with D tentatively TRBD1 (6 bases). The germline CDR1 and CDR2 sequences are SGHDT and YYEEEE. The germline V and J ends were trimmed by 4 bases and 3 bases, with 11 bases remaining between them. The CDR3 runs 14 residues. CDR3 sequence: CASSGQGIYNEQFF. The DNA for the CDR3 is TGTGCCAGCAGCGGGCAGGGGATCTACAATGAGCAGTTCTTC.

This clonotype was detected only a few times. The chain uses TRBV7-2 and TRBJ2-2; a weak D match, TRBD1 (5 bases). CDR1 is SGHTA, CDR2 FQGNSA, per germline. V gave up 4 bases and J gave up 9 bases, with 12 bases separating them. The CDR3 contains 13 residues. This CDR3 reads CASSSRAGRELFF. CDR3 nucleotides: TGTGCCAGCAGCTCTAGGGCAGGGCGGGAGCTGTTTTTT.

This clonotype was counted many times. V gene TRBV6-6 combines with J gene TRBJ1-1; no clear D. Trimming removed 6 bases at V and 4 bases at J, with 9 bases between. Per the germline V gene, CDR1 is MNHNY and CDR2 is SVGAGI (reference sequence). CDR3 length equals 12 residues. For the CDR3, the DNA is TGTGCCAGCAGCAACAGCCCCACTGAAGCTTTCTTT. Translation: CASSNSPTEAFF.

This clonotype showed up many times. CDR3 nucleotides: TGCAGTGCTAGAAGAGGCAGCGGCGGGGCGGAGACCCAGTACTTC. This encodes CSARRGSGGAETQYF. This chain joins TRBV20-1 and TRBJ2-5, with D possibly TRBD2 on 6 matching bases. Germline CDR1 is DFQATT and CDR2 is SNEGSKA (reference sequence). Trimming left V 2 bases short and J 5 bases short, with 18 bases between. This CDR3 has 15 amino acids.

This clonotype occurred a few times. V is TRBV6-9 and J is TRBJ2-1; D may be TRBD1 (7 bases). The germline V gene encodes CDR1 MNHGY and CDR2 SVAAGI. Trimming removed 0 bases at V and 2 bases at J, with 14 bases between. CDR3 length: 17 residues. CDR3 DNA sequence: TGTGCCAGCAGTTATTCTCACAGGGGAGGTCCCTACAATGAGCAGTTCTTC. The encoded protein is CASSYSHRGGPYNEQFF.